One sample yielded the 10 T cell receptor beta chains listed below, sequenced in a study of blood T cell repertoires in COVID-19. The table came from immunoSEQ multiplex PCR; TCRdb's copy has only in-frame clones and leaves some out. The data show over 200,000 clones, about 91% seen once. The sequencing input was PBMCs or T cells enriched from blood (not recorded which). The receptors here all came from a man aged 18 to 30 with acute COVID-19.

The chain combines TRBV28 with TRBJ1-5; D not certain. The germline V gene encodes CDR1 MDHEN and CDR2 SYDVKM. CDR3 size: 14 residues. V shed 2 bases and J shed 0 bases, with 5 bases lying between them. The CDR3 coding sequence is TGTGCCAGCAGTTTAATTAGTAGCAATCAGCCCCAGCATTTT. Protein product: CASSLISSNQPQHF.

The chain has TRBV6-5 and TRBJ1-6; no clear D gene. The CDR3 loop spans 14 amino acids. Trimming removed 0 bases at V and 7 bases at J, with 7 bases between. CDR1 is MNHEY and CDR2 is SVGAGI in the germline V gene. CDR3 bases: TGTGCCAGCAGTTACTCCGGGGAAAATTCACCCCTCCACTTT. Translated: CASSYSGENSPLHF.

The rearrangement links TRBV19 to TRBJ1-4; 7 nucleotides line up with TRBD1. CDR3 length equals 16 residues. Germline trimming cut 7 bases from V and 8 bases from J; bases unmatched to any gene: 16. Germline V gene sequence: CDR1 LNHDA, CDR2 SQIVND (reference sequence). In nucleotides, the CDR3 is TGTGCCAGTAATCCCGCTCGGACAGGACTTGAGGAAAAACTGTTTTTT. Its protein is CASNPARTGLEEKLFF.

The chain combines TRBV20-1 with TRBJ2-5, with 7 bases fitting TRBD2. The CDR3 has 15 amino acids. V dropped 6 bases and J dropped 4; count of bases not matched to a gene: 14. Germline values: CDR1 DFQATT, CDR2 SNEGSKA (reference sequence). CDR3 protein: CSASGRARGGETQYF. CDR3 DNA sequence: TGCAGTGCGAGTGGGAGGGCACGCGGGGGAGAGACCCAGTACTTC.

The chain recombines TRBV7-9 with TRBJ1-5; a weak D match, TRBD1 (5 bases). CDR3 size: 19 residues. Trimming pared 1 base from V and 0 bases from J, leaving 19 bases between. Germline V gene sequence: CDR1 SEHNR, CDR2 FQNEAQ (reference sequence). The CDR3 nucleotides are TGTGCCAGCAGCTTAGTCGGGGGACTGGCGGAATATAGCAATCAGCCCCAGCATTTT. Residues: CASSLVGGLAEYSNQPQHF. Combining the CDR3 with reference TRBV7-9 and TRBJ1-5 gives the whole variable domain DTGVSQNPRHKITKRGQNVTFRCDPISEHNRLYWYRQTLGQGPEFLTYFQNEAQLEKSRLLSDRFSAERPKGSFSTLEIQRTEQGDSAMYLCASSLVGGLAEYSNQPQHFGDGTRLSIL.

The gene calls are TRBV5-1 and TRBJ1-1; 10 bases are a match to TRBD1. V shed 4 bases, J shed 1 base, and the junction held 10 bases outside the gene matches. Per germline, CDR1 SGHRS and CDR2 YFSETQ. The CDR3 spans 17 residues. CDR3 amino acids: CASSHGTGDDRNTEAFF. CDR3 sequence (DNA): TGCGCCAGCAGCCACGGGACAGGGGATGATAGGAACACTGAAGCTTTCTTT.

The V gene is TRBV7-9, the J gene TRBJ2-7, with D perhaps matching TRBD2 (6 bases). The CDR3 runs 16 residues. V was clipped by 5 bases and J by 4 bases, with 21 bases between them. The V gene's germline CDR1 is SEHNR and CDR2 FQNEAQ (reference sequence). Written as DNA, the CDR3 is TGTGCCAGCAGCGAATTCCTGGGGAGGACCACATACGAGCAGTACTTC. It yields the protein CASSEFLGRTTYEQYF.

The chain uses TRBV2 and TRBJ1-1; 8 bases map to TRBD1. Trimming removed 4 bases from V and 1 base from J; junction bases left unmatched: 2. The CDR3 spans 14 residues. The germline gives CDR1 SNHLY, CDR2 FYNNEI. In nucleotides, the CDR3 is TGTGCCAGCAGTGCAGGGGGCGCGAACACTGAAGCTTTCTTT. It encodes CASSAGGANTEAFF. The variable domain in full, completed from reference TRBV2 and TRBJ1-1, reads EPEVTQTPSHQVTQMGQEVILRCVPISNHLYFYWYRQILGQKVEFLVSFYNNEISEKSEIFDDQFSVERPDGSNFTLKIRSTKLEDSAMYFCASSAGGANTEAFFGQGTRLTVV.

V gene TRBV29-1 combines with J gene TRBJ1-2; D possibly corresponds to TRBD1 (5 bases). V lost 4 bases and J 4 bases, leaving 7 bases between the germline ends. Germline loops: CDR1 SQVTM, CDR2 ANQGSEA. The CDR3 contains 11 residues. The CDR3 DNA reads as TGCAGCGTTGTCAGGGCCTATGGCTACACCTTC. Translating it yields CSVVRAYGYTF.

The chain uses TRBV6-1 and TRBJ2-5; D might be TRBD1 (6 bases). The CDR3 totals 14 residues. The V gene's germline CDR1 is MNHNS and CDR2 SASEGT. Trimming removed 1 base from V and 10 bases from J, with 16 bases in between. The CDR3 DNA sequence: TGTGCCAGCAGTGAAGTTGGATCCGAAGGGGGCCAGTACTTC. Its protein is CASSEVGSEGGQYF.